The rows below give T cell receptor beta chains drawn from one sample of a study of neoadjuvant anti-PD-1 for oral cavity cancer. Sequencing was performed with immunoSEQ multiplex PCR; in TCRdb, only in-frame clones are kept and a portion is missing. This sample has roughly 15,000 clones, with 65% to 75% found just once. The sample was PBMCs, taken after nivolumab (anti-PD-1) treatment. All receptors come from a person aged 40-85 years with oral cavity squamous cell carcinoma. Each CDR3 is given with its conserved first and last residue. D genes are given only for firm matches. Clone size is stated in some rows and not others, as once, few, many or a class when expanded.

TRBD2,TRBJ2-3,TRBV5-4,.,CASSPGLAGKADTQYF,TGTGCCAGCAGCCCAGGACTAGCGGGAAAGGCAGATACGCAGTATTTT
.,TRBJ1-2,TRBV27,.,CASSLSPQIPNYGYTF,TGTGCCAGCAGTTTGTCTCCACAGATTCCTAACTATGGCTACACCTTC
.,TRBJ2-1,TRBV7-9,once,CASSAPGVLGPKFNEQFF,TGTGCCAGCAGCGCCCCCGGGGTCCTCGGTCCTAAATTCAATGAGCAGTTCTTC
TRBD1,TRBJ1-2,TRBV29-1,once,CSVAQGLGYTF,TGCAGCGTGGCACAGGGGCTTGGCTACACCTTC
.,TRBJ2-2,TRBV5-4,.,CASSRDSGGTGELFF,TGTGCCAGCAGCAGAGACTCCGGGGGCACCGGGGAGCTGTTTTTT
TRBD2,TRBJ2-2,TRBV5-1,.,CASSPSGGGLVGELFF,TGCGCCAGCAGCCCGTCCGGCGGGGGGCTTGTCGGGGAGCTGTTTTTT
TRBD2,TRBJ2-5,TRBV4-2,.,CASSQGEGLANQETQYF,TGTGCCAGCAGCCAGGGGGAGGGGCTAGCCAACCAAGAGACCCAGTACTTC
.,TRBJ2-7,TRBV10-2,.,CASSDDSVWLYF,TGCGCCAGCAGTGATGACTCCGTGTGGCTGTACTTC
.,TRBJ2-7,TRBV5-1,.,CASSLRGRDYEQYF,TGCGCCAGCAGCTTGAGGGGACGGGACTACGAGCAGTACTTC
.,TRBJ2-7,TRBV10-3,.,CAISRVTYEQYF,TGTGCCATCAGTAGGGTCACATACGAGCAGTACTTC
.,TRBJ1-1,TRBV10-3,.,CAISEQGLNTEAFF,TGTGCCATCAGTGAACAGGGATTGAACACTGAAGCTTTCTTT
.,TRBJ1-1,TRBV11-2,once,CASSLGTANTEAFF,TGTGCCAGCAGCTTAGGGACAGCGAACACTGAAGCTTTCTTT
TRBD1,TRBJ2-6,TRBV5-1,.,CASSPGTAEANVLTF,TGCGCCAGCAGCCCCGGGACAGCAGAGGCCAACGTCCTGACTTTC
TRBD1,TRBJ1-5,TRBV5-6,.,CASSLGGQGPQPQHF,TGTGCCAGCAGCCTTGGAGGACAGGGACCTCAGCCCCAGCATTTT
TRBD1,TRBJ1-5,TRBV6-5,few,CASSQQGANQPQHF,TGTGCCAGCAGCCAACAGGGGGCAAATCAGCCCCAGCATTTT
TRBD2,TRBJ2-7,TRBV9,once,CASSAQTSGIYEQYF,TGTGCCAGCAGCGCCCAGACTAGCGGGATATACGAGCAGTACTTC
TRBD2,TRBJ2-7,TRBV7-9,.,CASSGPREGTYEQYF,TGTGCCAGCAGCGGTCCTAGGGAGGGCACCTACGAGCAGTACTTC
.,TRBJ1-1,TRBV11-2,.,CASSAQGPTEAFF,TGTGCCAGCAGCGCACAGGGCCCCACTGAAGCTTTCTTT
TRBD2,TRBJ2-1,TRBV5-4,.,CASSTGLAGGRIYNEQFF,TGTGCCAGCAGCACAGGACTAGCGGGAGGGAGGATTTACAATGAGCAGTTCTTC
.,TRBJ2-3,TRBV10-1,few,CASSPDNTDTQYF,TGCGCCAGCAGCCCGGACAACACCGATACGCAGTATTTT
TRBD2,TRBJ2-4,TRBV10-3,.,CAISEPDVGGGNIQYF,TGTGCCATCAGTGAGCCTGATGTGGGGGGGGGAAACATTCAGTACTTC
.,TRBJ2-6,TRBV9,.,CASSVQVSGANVLTF,TGTGCCAGCAGCGTACAGGTTTCTGGGGCCAACGTCCTGACTTTC
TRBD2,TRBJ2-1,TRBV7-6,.,CASSFRLAGEGGEQFF,TGTGCCAGCAGCTTCCGACTAGCGGGAGAGGGGGGTGAGCAGTTCTTC
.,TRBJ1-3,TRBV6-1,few,CASSELGLTTTYSGNTIYF,TGTGCCAGCAGTGAATTAGGGCTGACCACCACTTACTCTGGAAACACCATATATTTT
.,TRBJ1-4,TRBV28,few,CASSSAGSTTNEKLFF,TGTGCCAGCAGTTCGGCAGGATCCACAACTAATGAAAAACTGTTTTTT
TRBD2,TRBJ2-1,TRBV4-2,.,CASGAGGFDEQFF,TGTGCCAGCGGAGCGGGAGGGTTCGATGAGCAGTTCTTC
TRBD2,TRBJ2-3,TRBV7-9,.,CASSMTSGNTDTQYF,TGTGCCAGCAGCATGACTAGCGGAAACACAGATACGCAGTATTTT
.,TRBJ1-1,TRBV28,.,CASSDTEAFF,TGTGCCAGCAGTGACACTGAAGCTTTCTTT
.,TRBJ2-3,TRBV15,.,CATSPGGQPDTQYF,TGTGCCACCAGCCCTGGGGGGCAACCAGATACGCAGTATTTT
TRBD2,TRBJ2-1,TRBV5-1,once,CASSLQREMHEQFF,TGCGCCAGCAGCTTACAGCGGGAGATGCATGAGCAGTTCTTC
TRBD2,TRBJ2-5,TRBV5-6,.,CASSYSLAGGQETQYF,TGTGCCAGCAGCTACTCACTAGCGGGAGGCCAAGAGACCCAGTACTTC
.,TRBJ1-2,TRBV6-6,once,CAGLDSLNYGYTF,TGTGCCGGATTGGACAGTCTCAACTATGGCTACACCTTC
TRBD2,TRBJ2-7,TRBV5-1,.,CASSPGLAGVEQYF,TGCGCCAGCAGCCCGGGACTAGCGGGAGTCGAGCAGTACTTC
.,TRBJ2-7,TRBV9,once,CASSHGSGIFEYEQYF,TGTGCCAGCAGCCATGGTTCCGGGATTTTTGAGTACGAGCAGTACTTC
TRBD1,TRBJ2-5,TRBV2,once,CASSEGTGMETQYF,TGTGCCAGCAGTGAGGGGACAGGGATGGAGACCCAGTACTTC
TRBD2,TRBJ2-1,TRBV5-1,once,CASSLDSPGLAVNEQFF,TGCGCCAGCAGCTTGGATTCCCCGGGACTAGCGGTCAATGAGCAGTTCTTC
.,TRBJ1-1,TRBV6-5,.,CASSSTPKPGYTEAFF,TGTGCCAGCAGTTCGACGCCAAAACCGGGGTACACTGAAGCTTTCTTT
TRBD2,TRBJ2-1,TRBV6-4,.,CASSTSSGRADEQFF,TGTGCCAGCAGTACCTCTAGCGGGAGGGCCGATGAGCAGTTCTTC
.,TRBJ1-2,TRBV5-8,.,CASTFSSGVANYGYTF,TGTGCCAGCACGTTTTCTTCAGGGGTAGCTAACTATGGCTACACCTTC
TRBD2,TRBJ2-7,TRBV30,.,CAWRLAGSIKQYF,TGTGCCTGGAGACTAGCGGGATCTATCAAGCAGTACTTC
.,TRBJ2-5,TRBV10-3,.,CAISDGETQYF,TGTGCCATCAGTGATGGAGAGACCCAGTACTTC
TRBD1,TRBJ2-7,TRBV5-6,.,CASTREDRGSEQYF,TGTGCCAGCACAAGAGAGGACAGGGGGAGCGAGCAGTACTTC
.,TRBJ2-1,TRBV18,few,CASSPVTTYNEQFF,TGTGCCAGCTCACCAGTAACGACCTACAATGAGCAGTTCTTC
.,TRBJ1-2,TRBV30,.,CAWQGGGRGYTF,TGTGCCTGGCAGGGCGGCGGAAGGGGCTACACCTTC
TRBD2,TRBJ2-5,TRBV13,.,CASSLAGGGETQYF,TGTGCCAGCAGTCTAGCGGGAGGCGGGGAGACCCAGTACTTC
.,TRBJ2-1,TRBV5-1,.,CASSDARDYNEQFF,TGCGCCAGTAGCGATGCGAGGGACTACAATGAGCAGTTCTTC
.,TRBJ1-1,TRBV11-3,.,CASSSDSNRNTEAFF,TGTGCCAGCAGCTCGGACTCAAACAGGAACACTGAAGCTTTCTTT
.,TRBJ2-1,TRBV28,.,CASSLSFPTGYNEQFF,TGTGCCAGCAGTTTAAGTTTCCCGACAGGCTACAATGAGCAGTTCTTC
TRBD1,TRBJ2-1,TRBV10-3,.,CAIRPGQGYNEQFF,TGTGCCATCAGACCGGGACAGGGTTACAATGAGCAGTTCTTC
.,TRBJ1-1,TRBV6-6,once,CASSDPPLGRTEAFF,TGTGCCAGCAGTGATCCCCCCTTGGGGAGGACTGAAGCTTTCTTT
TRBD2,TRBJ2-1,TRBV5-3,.,CARSTTLAGGMHEQFF,TGTGCCAGAAGCACAACTCTAGCGGGAGGGATGCATGAGCAGTTCTTC
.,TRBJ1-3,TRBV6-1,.,CASSEVAHSGNTIYF,TGTGCCAGCAGTGAGGTAGCCCACTCTGGAAACACCATATATTTT
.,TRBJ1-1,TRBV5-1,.,CASSLGPMGGNTEAFF,TGCGCCAGCAGCTTGGGCCCTATGGGGGGGAACACTGAAGCTTTCTTT
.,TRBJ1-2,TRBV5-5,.,CASTTGLNYGYTF,TGTGCCAGCACCACCGGACTGAACTATGGCTACACCTTC
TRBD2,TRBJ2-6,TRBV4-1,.,CASSQPPGGDKALSGANVLTF,TGCGCCAGCAGCCAACCCCCCGGGGGGGACAAAGCCCTCTCTGGGGCCAACGTCCTGACTTTC
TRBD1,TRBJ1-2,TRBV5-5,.,CASSLSTGGYGYTF,TGTGCCAGCAGCTTGTCGACAGGGGGCTATGGCTACACCTTC